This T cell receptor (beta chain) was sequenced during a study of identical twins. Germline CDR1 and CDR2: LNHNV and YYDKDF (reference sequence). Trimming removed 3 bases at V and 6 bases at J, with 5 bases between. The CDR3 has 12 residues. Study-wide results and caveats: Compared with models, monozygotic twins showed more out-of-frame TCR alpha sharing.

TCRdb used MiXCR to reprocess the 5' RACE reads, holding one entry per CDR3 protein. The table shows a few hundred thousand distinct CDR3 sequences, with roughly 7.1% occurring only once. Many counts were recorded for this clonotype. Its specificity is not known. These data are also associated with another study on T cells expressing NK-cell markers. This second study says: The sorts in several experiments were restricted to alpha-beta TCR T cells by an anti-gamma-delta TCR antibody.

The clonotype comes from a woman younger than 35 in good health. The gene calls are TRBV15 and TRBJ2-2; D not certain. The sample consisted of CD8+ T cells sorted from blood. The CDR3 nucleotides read TGTGCCACCAGCAGCAGATCCGGGGAGCTGTTTTTT. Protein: CATSSRSGELFF.